Sequencing of this T cell receptor beta chain was carried out in a study of response to subunit inactivated influenza vaccine. Germline V gene sequence: CDR1 MGHRA, CDR2 YSYEKL. The length of the CDR3 is 13 residues. Trimming left V 1 base short and J 7 bases short, with 8 bases between. Study outcomes and limitations: Each seasonal influenza vaccination, the authors suggested, recruits few new T cells.

TCRdb ran MiXCR on the RT-PCR reads and lists one entry per CDR3 protein. Here the sample spans more than 700,000 distinct CDR3 sequences, 21% being singletons. This clonotype was seen only a few times. Its cognate antigen is unknown. The V and J genes are TRBV4-1 and TRBJ2-1; D remains ambiguous. The material sequenced was PBMCs from blood, taken 5 to 6 days after vaccination. This receptor was identified in a man aged 45-60 years who received an inactivated influenza vaccine. The CDR3 spells CASSQVSQNEQFF. The CDR3 coding sequence is TGCGCCAGCAGCCAAGTTTCCCAGAATGAGCAGTTCTTC.